The present T cell receptor beta chain was sequenced within a study of blood T cell repertoires in COVID-19. The overall study: The United States, Italy and Spain supplied acute and convalescent COVID-19 samples.

Libraries were prepared by immunoSEQ multiplex PCR; TCRdb keeps only in-frame clonotypes and omits some of them. Of fewer than 100,000 clones in the sample, around 75% were seen once. This CDR3 region has 15 residues. The junction had 3 bases not matched to a gene; V was cut back by 0 bases and J by 7 bases. Germline assignment: CDR1 SGDLS and CDR2 YYNGEE. The sequence derives from a man in his 70s with acute or convalescent COVID-19. The sequencing sample was made of peripheral blood. The J gene is TRBJ2-2, the V gene TRBV9; TRBD1 matches 10 bases. The CDR3 spells CASSVGGTGVGELFF. The DNA for the CDR3 is TGTGCCAGCAGCGTAGGTGGGACAGGGGTCGGGGAGCTGTTTTTT.